The rows below give T cell receptor beta chains drawn from one sample of a study of blood T cell repertoires in COVID-19. Libraries were prepared by immunoSEQ multiplex PCR; TCRdb keeps only in-frame clonotypes and omits some of them. The sample includes approximately 430,000 clones, approximately 90% of them seen just once. The sample was peripheral blood. The receptor set was obtained from a woman aged 25 to 39 with active or convalescent COVID-19. Both conserved end residues are part of each CDR3. A D gene is named only where the DNA matches it firmly. Part of the rows lack a size; the others show once, few, many or a class for expanded clones.

clone_size,j_call,v_call,d_call,cdr3_length,cdr3_nt,cdr3_aa
-,TRBJ1-4,TRBV11-2,TRBD1,16,TGTGCCAGCAGCCACGGGACAGGGGTTGCTAATGAAAAACTGTTTTTT,CASSHGTGVANEKLFF
-,TRBJ2-1,TRBV29-1,TRBD2,16,TGCAGCGTTGATGGGCCTAGCGGCAGCTCCTACAATGAGCAGTTCTTC,CSVDGPSGSSYNEQFF
few,TRBJ2-7,TRBV27,-,12,TGTGCCAGCAGTACTCAAGGGGCCGAGCAGTACTTC,CASSTQGAEQYF
-,TRBJ2-3,TRBV18,TRBD1,13,TGTGCCAGCCGACAGGGGAGCACAGATACGCAGTATTTT,CASRQGSTDTQYF
-,TRBJ2-2,TRBV2,TRBD2,17,TGTGCCAGCAGTGAAGGGACTAGCGGGAGGTACACCGGGGAGCTGTTTTTT,CASSEGTSGRYTGELFF
few,TRBJ1-1,TRBV28,TRBD1,12,TGTGCCAGCAGCACTCTACAGGGGGTGGCTTTCTTT,CASSTLQGVAFF
-,TRBJ2-5,TRBV5-1,-,13,TGCGCCAGCAGGGCGGGAACCCAAGAGACCCAGTACTTC,CASRAGTQETQYF
-,TRBJ2-1,TRBV5-1,TRBD1,15,TGCGCCAGCAGCTTGGAAGGACAGGGGGCCAATGAGCAGTTCTTC,CASSLEGQGANEQFF
-,TRBJ2-7,TRBV10-1,-,15,TGCGCCAGCTCAAGAGGGGGGGGGACCTTGAACGAGCAGTACTTC,CASSRGGGTLNEQYF
-,TRBJ1-2,TRBV2,TRBD1,14,TGTGCCAGCAGTGAGGGACAGGGGTTGGGTGGCTACACCTTC,CASSEGQGLGGYTF
-,TRBJ1-2,TRBV10-3,-,14,TGTGCCATCAGTGAGTCAGGAGGTAGCTATGGCTACACCTTC,CAISESGGSYGYTF
-,TRBJ2-1,TRBV10-3,-,15,TGTGCCATCAGTGGAGCGGGACATACCTACAATGAGCAGTTCTTC,CAISGAGHTYNEQFF
few,TRBJ1-2,TRBV5-1,-,15,TGCGCCAGCAGCCTGGTCATCGGAGCTAACTATGGCTACACCTTC,CASSLVIGANYGYTF
-,TRBJ2-1,TRBV24-1,TRBD2,12,TGTGCCACCTCGGGGGGGGGCTATGAGCAGTTCTTC,CATSGGGYEQFF
-,TRBJ2-1,TRBV18,-,16,TGTGCCAGCTCACCATGGGGGCGTATCCGAACCGGTGAGCAGTTCTTC,CASSPWGRIRTGEQFF
-,TRBJ1-5,TRBV27,-,14,TGTGCCAGCAGGCTGGGGGGGGTCAATCAGCCCCAGCATTTT,CASRLGGVNQPQHF
-,TRBJ1-5,TRBV19,-,13,TGTGCCAGTAGGGGGACATTCCATCAGCCCCAGCATTTT,CASRGTFHQPQHF
-,TRBJ2-3,TRBV6-4,TRBD2,20,TGTGCCAGCAGGGCCCGGGGGACTACAGGCGGCAGACTACACACAGATACGCAGTATTTT,CASRARGTTGGRLHTDTQYF
-,TRBJ2-7,TRBV27,-,17,TGTGCCAGCAGTTTAGACGGACTACTAACTTATCCGGATGAGCAGTACTTC,CASSLDGLLTYPDEQYF
once,TRBJ1-2,TRBV19,-,12,TGTGCCAGTAGTATCCCAGGGAATGGCTACACCTTC,CASSIPGNGYTF
-,TRBJ1-2,TRBV9,TRBD1,15,TGTGCCAGCAACTCTAACAGGGGCGGATTCTATGGCTACACCTTC,CASNSNRGGFYGYTF
once,TRBJ2-3,TRBV5-4,-,15,TGTGCCAGCAGCTTGATGACAGGCAACACAGATACGCAGTATTTT,CASSLMTGNTDTQYF
few,TRBJ1-5,TRBV27,TRBD1,13,TGTGCCAGCCGCCCAGGGGGCCGTCAGCCCCAGCATTTT,CASRPGGRQPQHF
-,TRBJ2-5,TRBV9,TRBD1,15,TGTGCCAGCGACCTGGGACAGGGGCCCCAAGAGACCCAGTACTTC,CASDLGQGPQETQYF
-,TRBJ1-5,TRBV9,-,14,TGTGCCAGCAGCGTAGCGGGGAGCGGCCAGCCCCAGCATTTT,CASSVAGSGQPQHF
-,TRBJ2-1,TRBV6-5,TRBD2,15,TGTGCCAGCAAGGCTTCAAGCGGGGGGGCACATGAGCAGTTCTTC,CASKASSGGAHEQFF
-,TRBJ2-3,TRBV4-1,TRBD2,16,TGCGCCAGCAGCCAATCGGGGGGGCAGGTGACAGATACGCAGTATTTT,CASSQSGGQVTDTQYF
-,TRBJ2-7,TRBV7-9,-,11,TGTGCCAGCAGCCCTATATACGAGCAGTACTTC,CASSPIYEQYF
-,TRBJ2-1,TRBV2,-,14,TGTGCCAGCAGTGATGGGCAGGGCTACAATGAGCAGTTCTTC,CASSDGQGYNEQFF
many,TRBJ1-5,TRBV30,-,16,TGTGCCTGGAGTGTAGGGAGTTCGGGAAGCAATCAGCCCCAGCATTTT,CAWSVGSSGSNQPQHF
-,TRBJ1-1,TRBV27,-,14,TGTGCCAGCAGTTTTGGAGGTTCCTCCACTGAAGCTTTCTTT,CASSFGGSSTEAFF
-,TRBJ2-1,TRBV5-4,-,15,TGTGCCAGCAGCTTGGCTTCCGACAATTACAATGAGCAGTTCTTC,CASSLASDNYNEQFF
-,TRBJ1-4,TRBV7-9,TRBD1,16,TGTGCCAGCAGCTTAGGGCCATCGGACAGGGGGCAGAAACTGTTTTTT,CASSLGPSDRGQKLFF
-,TRBJ1-2,TRBV6-5,-,13,TGTGCCAGCAGGAGGGACACTGACTATGGCTACACCTTC,CASRRDTDYGYTF
-,TRBJ2-1,TRBV5-3,TRBD1,17,TGTGCCAGAAGCTATACCCCCAGGGACAGGCTATGCAATGAGCAGTTCTTC,CARSYTPRDRLCNEQFF
-,TRBJ1-2,TRBV7-2,TRBD1,14,TGTGCCAGCAGCGAAACCGGGACAGACTATGGCTACACCTTC,CASSETGTDYGYTF
-,TRBJ1-1,TRBV28,-,13,TGTGCCAGCAGTTTTGGGTACAGCCCTGAAGCTTTCTTT,CASSFGYSPEAFF
-,TRBJ1-2,TRBV25-1,-,15,TGTGCCAGCAGTGACTCCCAGGGAGGAGACTATGGCTACACCTTC,CASSDSQGGDYGYTF
-,TRBJ2-7,TRBV6-1,TRBD2,16,TGTGCCAGCAGTGGACTAGCGGGAGTGTCTAGCTACGAGCAGTACTTC,CASSGLAGVSSYEQYF
-,TRBJ2-3,TRBV3-1/TRBV3-2,TRBD2,14,TGTGCCAGCAGCCAAGTTAGCGGGACAGATACGCAGTATTTT,CASSQVSGTDTQYF